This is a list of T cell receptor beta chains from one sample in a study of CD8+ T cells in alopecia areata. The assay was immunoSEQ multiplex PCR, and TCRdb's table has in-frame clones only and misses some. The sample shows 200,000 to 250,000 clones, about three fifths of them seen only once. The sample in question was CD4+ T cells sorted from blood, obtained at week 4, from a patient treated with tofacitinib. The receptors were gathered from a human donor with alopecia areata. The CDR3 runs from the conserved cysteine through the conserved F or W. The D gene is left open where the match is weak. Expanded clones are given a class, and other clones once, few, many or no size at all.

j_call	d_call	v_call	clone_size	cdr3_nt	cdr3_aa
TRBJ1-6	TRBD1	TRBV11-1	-	TGTGCCAGCAGCTTAGGCGGAGGACAGGGGCGTTCACCCCTCCACTTT	CASSLGGGQGRSPLHF
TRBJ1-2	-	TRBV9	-	TGTGCCAGCAGTCCCGGAGACCTTTATGGCTACACCTTC	CASSPGDLYGYTF
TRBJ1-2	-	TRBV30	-	TGTGCCTGGAGTGTAAAGGGGGTTAACGGCTATGGCTACACCTTC	CAWSVKGVNGYGYTF
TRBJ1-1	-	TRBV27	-	TGTGCCAGCAGTCCAGGACGTGGGGTGAACACTGAAGCTTTCTTT	CASSPGRGVNTEAFF
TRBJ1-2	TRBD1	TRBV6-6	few	TGTGCCAGCAGGGGGGACAGGAAGGATTGGGGCTACACCTTC	CASRGDRKDWGYTF
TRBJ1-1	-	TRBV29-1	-	TGCAGCGTTGGTTCTTGGAACACTGAAGCTTTCTTT	CSVGSWNTEAFF
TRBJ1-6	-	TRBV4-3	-	TGCGCCAGCAGCCACCCCGGTGGGAAAAACTCACCCCTCCACTTT	CASSHPGGKNSPLHF
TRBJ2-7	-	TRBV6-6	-	TGTGCCAGCAGCCCCCCCCAGGGGGAGCAGTACTTC	CASSPPQGEQYF
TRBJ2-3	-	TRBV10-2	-	TGCGCCAGCAGTGACCCGGATACGCAGTATTTT	CASSDPDTQYF
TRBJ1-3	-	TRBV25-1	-	TGTGCCAGCAGTACCGGCGGGTCAAGATACACCATATATTTT	CASSTGGSRYTIYF
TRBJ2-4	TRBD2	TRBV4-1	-	TGCGCCAGCAGCCAAGATCCGGGGGGACCAGCCAAAAACATTCAGTACTTC	CASSQDPGGPAKNIQYF
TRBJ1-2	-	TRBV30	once	TGTGCCTTCAACAGGGATCCCTATGGCTACACCTTC	CAFNRDPYGYTF
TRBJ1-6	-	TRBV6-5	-	TGTGCCAGCAGTTACTCGGGGGGACCCCTCCACTTT	CASSYSGGPLHF
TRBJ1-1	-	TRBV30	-	TGTGCCTGGAGGCCCCAAGTGGGTCAGGCTTTCTTT	CAWRPQVGQAFF
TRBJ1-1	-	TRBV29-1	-	TGCAGCGTTGAAGGGGAGTACACTGAAGCTTTCTTT	CSVEGEYTEAFF
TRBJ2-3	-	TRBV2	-	TGTGCCAGCACTCCCCAAGGGGTCGGGACAAAAAGAGATACGCAGTATTTT	CASTPQGVGTKRDTQYF
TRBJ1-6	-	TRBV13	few	TGTGCCAGCAGCGGACAGAGGAATTCACCCCTCCACTTT	CASSGQRNSPLHF
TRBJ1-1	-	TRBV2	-	TGTGCCAGCAGAAAAGGGGAGAACACTGAAGCTTTCTTT	CASRKGENTEAFF
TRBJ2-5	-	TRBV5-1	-	TGCGCCAGCAGCCCCGGGGGGCTCCTCTCAAGGGAAGAGACCCAGTACTTC	CASSPGGLLSREETQYF
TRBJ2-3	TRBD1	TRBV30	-	TGTGCCTGGAGTGCCAAGGTCGCGGACAGGGGTGATACGCAGTATTTT	CAWSAKVADRGDTQYF
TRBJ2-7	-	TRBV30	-	TGTGCCTGGAGTGGATGGGACATCGCCTACGAGCAGTACTTC	CAWSGWDIAYEQYF
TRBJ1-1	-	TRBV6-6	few	TGTGCCAGCAGCCCTCAGGTGAACACTGAAGCTTTCTTT	CASSPQVNTEAFF
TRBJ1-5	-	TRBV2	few	TGTGCCAGCAGTGAATCAACGGCGGGAAATCAGCCCCAGCATTTT	CASSESTAGNQPQHF
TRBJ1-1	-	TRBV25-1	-	TGTGCCAGCAGTCGGGAGCATTGGACTGAAGCTTTCTTT	CASSREHWTEAFF
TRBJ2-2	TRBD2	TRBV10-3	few	TGTGCCATCACCCATAACCGGGGGGGTCACACCGGGGAGCTGTTTTTT	CAITHNRGGHTGELFF
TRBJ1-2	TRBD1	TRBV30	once	TGTGCCTGGAGCCGGGACAGGGGGCCGAAGAACTATGGCTACACCTTC	CAWSRDRGPKNYGYTF
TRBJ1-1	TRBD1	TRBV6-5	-	TGTGCCAGCAGTTGGGACAGGGGTAGCACTGAAGCTTTCTTT	CASSWDRGSTEAFF
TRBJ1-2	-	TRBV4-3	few	TGCGCCAGCAGCCAAGATCGGGGGATGGGCTACACCTTC	CASSQDRGMGYTF
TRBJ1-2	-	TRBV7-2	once	TGTGCCAGCAGCCCCTCCGCGGGGGCTAACTATGGCTACACCTTC	CASSPSAGANYGYTF
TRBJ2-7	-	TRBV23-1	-	TGCGCCAGCAGTCAATCAGGGACGGCCTACGAGCAGTACTTC	CASSQSGTAYEQYF
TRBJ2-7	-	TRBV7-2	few	TGTGCCAGCAGCTTCCCGGCGACGGCCTTTGAGCAGTACTTC	CASSFPATAFEQYF
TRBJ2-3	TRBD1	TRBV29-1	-	TGCAGCGTCGTAAAAAGGACAGGGGGCTGGCCAGATACGCAGTATTTT	CSVVKRTGGWPDTQYF
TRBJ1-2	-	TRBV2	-	TGTGCCAGCAGCGTCGAAGTGGCTCGTGTCGGAGGCTACACCTTC	CASSVEVARVGGYTF
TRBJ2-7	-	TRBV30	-	TGTGCCTGGAGTGGCGCTCGGATTGGGGCCGAGCAGTACTTC	CAWSGARIGAEQYF
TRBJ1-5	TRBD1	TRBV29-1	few	TGCAGCGTGAGAGGACAGGACAATCAGCCCCAGCATTTT	CSVRGQDNQPQHF
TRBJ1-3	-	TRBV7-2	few	TGTGCCAGCAGCTCATCCTCTGGAAACACCATATATTTT	CASSSSSGNTIYF
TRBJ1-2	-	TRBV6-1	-	TGTGCCAGCAGCCTTTCCGGGGATGATGGCTACACCTTC	CASSLSGDDGYTF
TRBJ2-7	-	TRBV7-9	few	TGTGCCAGCAGCTTCGATGGGTTCACCTACGAGCAGTACTTC	CASSFDGFTYEQYF
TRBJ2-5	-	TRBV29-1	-	TGCAGCGTTGAACTGGGTGAGACCCAGTACTTC	CSVELGETQYF
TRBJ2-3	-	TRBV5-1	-	TGCGCCAGCAGGGGGGAGAACACAGATACGCAGTATTTT	CASRGENTDTQYF
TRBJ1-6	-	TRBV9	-	TGTGCCAGCAGCGTAGCGGAGGGTAATTCACCCCTCCACTTT	CASSVAEGNSPLHF
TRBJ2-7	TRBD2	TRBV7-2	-	TGTGCCAGCAGCACGACTAGCGGGGGCTACGAGCAGTACTTC	CASSTTSGGYEQYF
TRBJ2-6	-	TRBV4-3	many	TGCGCCAGCAGGCCTGCAGGGCTGGGGGCCAACGTCCTGACTTTC	CASRPAGLGANVLTF
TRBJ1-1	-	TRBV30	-	TGTGCCTGGACCCCGCCCCACACTAACACTGAAGCTTTCTTT	CAWTPPHTNTEAFF
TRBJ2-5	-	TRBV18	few	TGTGCCAGCTCACCACTATCCCGTCTTAGACAACGGGAGACCCAGTACTTC	CASSPLSRLRQRETQYF
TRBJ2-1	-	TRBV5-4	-	TGTGCCAGCAGCTTGGGGCAGGGGGGTGAGCAGTTCTTC	CASSLGQGGEQFF
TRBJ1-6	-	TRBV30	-	TGTGCCTGGAAAATTCAAGGGGGAAATTCACCCCTCCACTTT	CAWKIQGGNSPLHF
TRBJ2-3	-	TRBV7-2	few	TGTGCCAGCAGCTTAGGATCTGCGGGGTCTACGCAGTATTTT	CASSLGSAGSTQYF
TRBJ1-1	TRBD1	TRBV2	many	TGTGCCAGCAAATTAAGGGACAGCATGAACACTGAAGCTTTCTTT	CASKLRDSMNTEAFF
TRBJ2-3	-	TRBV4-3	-	TGCGCCAGCAGCCAAGGACTTGAGGATACGCAGTATTTT	CASSQGLEDTQYF
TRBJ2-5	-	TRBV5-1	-	TGCGCCAGCACTAGGGACACAATGCAAGAGACCCAGTACTTC	CASTRDTMQETQYF
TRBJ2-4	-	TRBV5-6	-	TGTGCCAGCAGCTTGGATCGGCTCATTCAGTACTTC	CASSLDRLIQYF